The T cell receptor beta chain under discussion was sequenced for a study of cytomegalovirus exposure and HLA in healthy donors. Germline CDR1 reads SGHDT; CDR2 reads YYEEEE. The CDR3 covers 13 residues. With 1 base removed from V and 7 bases from J, the gap between germline ends came to 11 bases. PCR employed 60 Vbeta and 13 Jbeta primers. The repertoire was sequenced with immunoSEQ multiplex PCR; TCRdb's copy has only in-frame clones and lacks some. The sample carries 100,000 to 150,000 clones, 70% to 85% recorded once. Study outcomes and limitations: When a later analysis was performed, an Asian-associated ancestry cluster reportedly had fewer N-insertions than the roughly 700-donor mean. What a later analysis showed was that several of the most significant clusters appeared linked to common viral pathogens.

This clone occurred once. The antigen is unknown. Sequencing input: PBMCs. The TCR was taken from a boy between 5 and 17 years old in good health and CMV-seronegative. This sequence joins TRBV5-6 and TRBJ2-5, with D possibly being TRBD2 (5 bases). The CDR3, as DNA: TGTGCCAGCAGCTTGCCCGCGGGTGGGACCCAGTACTTC. Its protein is CASSLPAGGTQYF. The full variable domain, in which reference TRBV5-6 and TRBJ2-5 provide the parts outside the CDR3, is DAGVTQSPTHLIKTRGQQVTLRCSPKSGHDTVSWYQQALGQGPQFIFQYYEEEERQRGNFPDRFSGHQFPNYSSELNVNALLLGDSALYLCASSLPAGGTQYFGPGTRLLVL.